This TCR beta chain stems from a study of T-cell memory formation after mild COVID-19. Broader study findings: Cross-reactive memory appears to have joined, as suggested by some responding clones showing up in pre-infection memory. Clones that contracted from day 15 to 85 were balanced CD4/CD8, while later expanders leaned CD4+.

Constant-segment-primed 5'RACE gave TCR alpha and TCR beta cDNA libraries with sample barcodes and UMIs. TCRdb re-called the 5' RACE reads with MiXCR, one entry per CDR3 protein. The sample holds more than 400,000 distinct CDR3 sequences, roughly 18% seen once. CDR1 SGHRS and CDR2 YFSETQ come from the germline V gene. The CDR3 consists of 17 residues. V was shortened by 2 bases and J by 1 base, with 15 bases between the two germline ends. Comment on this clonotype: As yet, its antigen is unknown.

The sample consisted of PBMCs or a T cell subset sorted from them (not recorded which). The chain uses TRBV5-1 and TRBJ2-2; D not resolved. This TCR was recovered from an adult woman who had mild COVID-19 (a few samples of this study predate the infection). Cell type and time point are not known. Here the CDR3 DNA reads TGCGCCAGCAGCTTCGGCCCCGGAGCCGTGAACACCGGGGAGCTGTTTTTT. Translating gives CASSFGPGAVNTGELFF.